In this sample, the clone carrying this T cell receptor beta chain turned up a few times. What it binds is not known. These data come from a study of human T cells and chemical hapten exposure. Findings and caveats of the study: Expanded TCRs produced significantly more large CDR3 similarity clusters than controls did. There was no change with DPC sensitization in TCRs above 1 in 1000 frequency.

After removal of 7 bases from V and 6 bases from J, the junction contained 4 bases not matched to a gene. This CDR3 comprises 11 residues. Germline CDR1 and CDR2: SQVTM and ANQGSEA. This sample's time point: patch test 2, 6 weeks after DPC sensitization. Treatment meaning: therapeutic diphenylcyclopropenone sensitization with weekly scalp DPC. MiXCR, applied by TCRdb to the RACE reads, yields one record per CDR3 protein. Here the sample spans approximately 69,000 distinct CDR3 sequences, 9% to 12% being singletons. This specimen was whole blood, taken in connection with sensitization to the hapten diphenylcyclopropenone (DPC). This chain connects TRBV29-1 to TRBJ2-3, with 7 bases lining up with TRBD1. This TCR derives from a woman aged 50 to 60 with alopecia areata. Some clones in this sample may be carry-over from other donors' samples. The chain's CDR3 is CSGGTADTQYF. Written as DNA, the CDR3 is TGCAGCGGGGGGACAGCTGATACGCAGTATTTT.